Listed below are T cell receptor beta chains from one sample, sequenced in a study of beta chain features in type 1 diabetes. The method was immunoSEQ multiplex PCR; TCRdb's version includes in-frame clones alone and lacks a portion of them. The repertoire includes 50,000 or so clones, around 40% of them detected once, and approximately 1.3% sits in the top ten. The sequenced sample consisted of Tregs from blood. Receptors originate from a man aged 25 to 40 with type 1 diabetes. CDR3s include the opening cysteine and the closing phenylalanine or tryptophan. D genes are given only for firm matches. Only part of the rows carry a size: once, few, many, or a class if the clone is expanded.

v_gene: TRBV2
abundance: .
d_gene: .
j_gene: TRBJ2-5
CDR3nt: TGTGCCAGTATACCTCGAGGGCTACAAGAGACCCAGTACTTC
CDR3aa: CASIPRGLQETQYF

v_gene: TRBV5-1
abundance: .
d_gene: TRBD1
j_gene: TRBJ2-7
CDR3nt: TGCGCCAGCAGCGGGGGACAGGGGTTCTACGAGCAGTACTTC
CDR3aa: CASSGGQGFYEQYF

v_gene: TRBV19
abundance: .
d_gene: TRBD1
j_gene: TRBJ1-5
CDR3nt: TGTGCCAGTAAAGTGACAGGGGGCTACGATCAGCCCCAGCATTTT
CDR3aa: CASKVTGGYDQPQHF

v_gene: TRBV7-6
abundance: few
d_gene: .
j_gene: TRBJ1-1
CDR3nt: TGTGCCAGCAGCTTATCGGGGGGAGGTGAAGCTTTCTTT
CDR3aa: CASSLSGGGEAFF

v_gene: TRBV18
abundance: .
d_gene: TRBD2
j_gene: TRBJ2-7
CDR3nt: TGTGCCAGCTCGCGGGGGGGTCGGGACTCGAACGAGCAGTACTTC
CDR3aa: CASSRGGRDSNEQYF

v_gene: TRBV7-8
abundance: medium-sized
d_gene: .
j_gene: TRBJ2-6
CDR3nt: TGTGCCAGCCCAGGGGTATCTGGGGCCAACGTCCTGACTTTC
CDR3aa: CASPGVSGANVLTF

v_gene: TRBV7-2
abundance: few
d_gene: TRBD1
j_gene: TRBJ2-5
CDR3nt: TGTGCCAGCAGCTTAGGGGGACAGGGTAGAGAGACCCAGTACTTC
CDR3aa: CASSLGGQGRETQYF

v_gene: TRBV27
abundance: .
d_gene: .
j_gene: TRBJ1-4
CDR3nt: TGTGCCAGCAGTTTCGGGGAGGGAAAACTGTTTTTT
CDR3aa: CASSFGEGKLFF

v_gene: TRBV7-3
abundance: .
d_gene: TRBD1
j_gene: TRBJ2-5
CDR3nt: TGTGCCAGCAGCTTAAAGGAAGGGGGCGCGTCGGAGACCCAGTACTTC
CDR3aa: CASSLKEGGASETQYF

v_gene: TRBV21-1
abundance: .
d_gene: .
j_gene: TRBJ2-7
CDR3nt: TGTGCCAGCAGCGTACGACTAGCAGCAGAAAAGCAGTACTTC
CDR3aa: CASSVRLAAEKQYF

v_gene: TRBV7-6
abundance: .
d_gene: TRBD2
j_gene: TRBJ2-7
CDR3nt: TGTGCCAGCAGCTTAGCGCCCGTAGCGGGAGTATCTTTCTACGAGCAGTACTTC
CDR3aa: CASSLAPVAGVSFYEQYF

v_gene: TRBV27
abundance: .
d_gene: TRBD1
j_gene: TRBJ1-1
CDR3nt: TGTGCCAGCAGTTTTCTACAGGGGACGGGAATGAACACTGAAGCTTTCTTT
CDR3aa: CASSFLQGTGMNTEAFF

v_gene: TRBV7-3
abundance: few
d_gene: TRBD2
j_gene: TRBJ2-1
CDR3nt: TGTGCCAGCAGCCCCGGAGGCGGGAGGGCCCATGAGCAGTTCTTC
CDR3aa: CASSPGGGRAHEQFF